A single sample gave rise to the 9 T cell receptor beta chains below, sequenced in a study of shared clonotypes between healthy human individuals. The data were produced by immunoSEQ multiplex PCR, yet TCRdb's version contains in-frame clones alone and is incomplete. The sample shows around 2.5 million clones, 80% to 95% of them seen only once. Source material: naive CD4+ T cells from PBMCs. Subset noted: CD45RA+ positively selected. All receptors derive from a man between 18 and 29 years old in good health. Some clones in this sample may be carry-over from other donors' samples.

The V and J genes are TRBV7-2 and TRBJ1-2; D unclear. V lost 1 base to trimming and J lost 6 bases, with 15 bases between them. CDR3 size: 15 residues. Per the germline V gene, CDR1 is SGHTA and CDR2 is FQGNSA. The CDR3 is CASSLEWRGMDGYTF. The CDR3 DNA reads TGTGCCAGCAGCTTAGAATGGCGGGGAATGGATGGCTACACCTTC.

The genes are TRBV10-3 and TRBJ2-3; tentatively, D is TRBD2 (5 bases). The CDR3 covers 17 residues. The ends were cut back, 0 bases at V and 2 bases at J, with 15 bases in the middle. Germline assignment: CDR1 ENHRY and CDR2 SYGVKD. CDR3 DNA sequence: TGTGCCATCAGTGAGTCGATACCGGGGAAGAACACAGATACGCAGTATTTT. It translates to CAISESIPGKNTDTQYF.

Comments on this clone: The sample holds other DNA sequences that translate to the same CDR3. CDR3 in DNA: TGTGCCAGCAGCTTACTGGCAGAAGAGACCCAGTACTTC. It specifies CASSLLAEETQYF. The V and J genes are TRBV7-3 and TRBJ2-5; D uncertain. CDR1 and CDR2 from the germline V gene are SGHTA and FQGTGA. The CDR3 spans 13 residues. V was pared by 2 bases and J by 3 bases, with 7 bases between.

The chain employs TRBV5-6 and TRBJ2-2, with TRBD2 matching over 9 bases. CDR3 length: 16 amino acids. The junction had 3 bases not matched to a gene; V was cut back by 2 bases and J by 1 base. CDR1 SGHDT and CDR2 YYEEEE come from the germline V gene. The CDR3: CASSFSGSWNTGELFF. In nucleotides, the CDR3 is TGTGCCAGCAGCTTTAGCGGGAGTTGGAACACCGGGGAGCTGTTTTTT.

This clone has a single count. The chain recombines TRBV27 with TRBJ2-7, with a possible D match to TRBD2 (7 bases). CDR3 length: 16 amino acids. Germline loops: CDR1 MNHEY, CDR2 SMNVEV (reference sequence). V was shortened by 5 bases and J by 2 bases, with 19 bases between the two germline ends. The CDR3 coding sequence is TGTGCCAGCAGTCCCAGGGGAGCGGGAAGCACCTACGAGCAGTACTTC. Protein: CASSPRGAGSTYEQYF.

The rearrangement links TRBV28 to TRBJ2-3; the match to TRBD1 covers 7 bases. This CDR3 is built from 15 residues. Germline CDR1 reads MDHEN; CDR2 reads SYDVKM. The V gene end was trimmed by 6 bases and the J gene end by 4 bases; junction bases not matched to a gene: 10. The CDR3 nucleotides read TGTGCCAGCAGACCCCAGGGGGTTAGGTCAGATACGCAGTATTTT. It codes for CASRPQGVRSDTQYF.

The V call is TRBV7-2, the J call TRBJ1-2, with TRBD1 identical over 10 bases. The germline CDR1 and CDR2 sequences are SGHTA and FQGNSA. This CDR3 region has 13 residues. Trimming cost V 5 bases and J 10 bases; bases outside gene matches: 7. The CDR3 here is CASSLLGTGDYTF. The CDR3 region has the DNA TGTGCCAGCAGCCTACTCGGGACAGGGGACTACACCTTC.

This clone came up a few times. At the DNA level, this CDR3 is encoded by other sequences in the same sample as well. The V call is TRBV6-1, the J call TRBJ1-1; a possible D gene is TRBD1 (6 bases). V shed 5 bases and J shed 1 base, with 8 bases lying between them. The CDR3 spans 13 residues. Germline CDR1 is MNHNS and CDR2 is SASEGT. CDR3 in amino acids: CASSQDRNTEAFF. The CDR3, as DNA: TGTGCCAGCAGTCAGGACAGGAACACTGAAGCTTTCTTT.

The rearrangement uses TRBV7-2 and TRBJ2-3; 8 bases agree with TRBD1. J was trimmed by 2 bases and V by 5 bases; bases with no gene match: 12. CDR1 and CDR2 (germline): SGHTA, FQGNSA. CDR3 length equals 17 residues. The CDR3 coding sequence is TGTGCCAGCAGCCTTAGAAGGGACAGGTTCTTCACAGATACGCAGTATTTT. Translating it yields CASSLRRDRFFTDTQYF.